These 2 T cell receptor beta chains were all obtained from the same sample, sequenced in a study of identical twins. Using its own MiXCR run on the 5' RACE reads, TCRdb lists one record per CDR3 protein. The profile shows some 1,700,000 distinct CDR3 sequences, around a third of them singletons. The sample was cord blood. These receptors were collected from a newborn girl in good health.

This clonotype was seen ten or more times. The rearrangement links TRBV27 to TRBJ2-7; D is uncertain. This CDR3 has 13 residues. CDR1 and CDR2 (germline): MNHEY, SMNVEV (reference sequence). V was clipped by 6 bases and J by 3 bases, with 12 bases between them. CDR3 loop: CASSPGRIYEQYF. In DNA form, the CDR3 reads TGTGCCAGCAGCCCTGGACGGATCTACGAGCAGTACTTC.

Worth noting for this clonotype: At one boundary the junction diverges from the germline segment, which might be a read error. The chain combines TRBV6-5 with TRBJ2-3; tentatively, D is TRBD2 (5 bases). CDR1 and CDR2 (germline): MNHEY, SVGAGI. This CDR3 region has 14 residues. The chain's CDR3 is CAGSRRTSTDTQYF. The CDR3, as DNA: TGTGCCGGCAGTCGACGGACTAGCACAGATACGCAGTATTTT.